The sequence of this T cell receptor (beta chain) was determined in a study of T cell repertoires in cytomegalovirus infection. TCRdb recomputed calls from the reads with MiXCR, one row per CDR3 protein. Of about 770,000 distinct CDR3 sequences in the sample, just under 30% are singletons; the top ten hold 13%. On this clonotype itself: Its antigen is not identified.

The trim removed 5 bases at V and 5 bases at J, leaving 12 bases unmatched. CDR3 size: 16 residues. CDR1 and CDR2 from the germline V gene are MRHNA and SNTAGT. The V and J genes are TRBV6-4 and TRBJ1-5, with 7 positions matching TRBD1. The specimen comprised cultured CD8+ T cells from PBMCs, sampled from culture after CMV antigen stimulation. This TCR came from a human donor in good health (CMV status not recorded). Some clones in this sample may be carry-over from other donors' samples. CDR3 coding DNA: TGTGCCAGCAGTTCGTCCGACAGGGACGAGGATCAGCCCCAGCATTTT. It codes for CASSSSDRDEDQPQHF.